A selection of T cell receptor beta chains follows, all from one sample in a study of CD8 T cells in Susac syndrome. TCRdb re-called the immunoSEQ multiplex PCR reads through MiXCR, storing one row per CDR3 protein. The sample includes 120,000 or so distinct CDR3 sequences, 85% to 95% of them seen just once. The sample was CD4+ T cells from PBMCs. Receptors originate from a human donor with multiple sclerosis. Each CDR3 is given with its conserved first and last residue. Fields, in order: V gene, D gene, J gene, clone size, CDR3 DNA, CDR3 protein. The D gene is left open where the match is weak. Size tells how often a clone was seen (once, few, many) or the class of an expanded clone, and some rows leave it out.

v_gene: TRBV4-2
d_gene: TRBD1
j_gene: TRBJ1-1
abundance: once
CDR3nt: TGTGCCAGCAGCCATTTGGACAGGGACAACACTGAAGCTTTCTTT
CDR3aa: CASSHLDRDNTEAFF

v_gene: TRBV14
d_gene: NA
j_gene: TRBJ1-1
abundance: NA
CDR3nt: TGTGCCAGCAGCCAGGACTTGGACACTGAAGCTTTCTTT
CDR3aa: CASSQDLDTEAFF

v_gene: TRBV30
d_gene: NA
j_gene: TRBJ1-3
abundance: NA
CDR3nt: TGTGCCTGGAGTCGATGGCAAGCGGGAAACACCATATATTTT
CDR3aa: CAWSRWQAGNTIYF

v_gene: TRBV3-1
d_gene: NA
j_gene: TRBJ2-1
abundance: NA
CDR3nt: TGTGCCAGCAGCCAAGGCAGTTGGGTAAACAATGAGCAGTTCTTC
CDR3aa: CASSQGSWVNNEQFF

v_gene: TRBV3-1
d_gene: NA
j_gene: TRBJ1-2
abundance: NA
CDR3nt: TGTGCCAGCAGCCGACAGGACTTAACCTATGGCTACACCTTC
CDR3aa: CASSRQDLTYGYTF

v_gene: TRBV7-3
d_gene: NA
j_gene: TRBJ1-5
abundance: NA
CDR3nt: TGTGCCAACAGCCACAGGGATGCTCAGCCCCAGCATTTT
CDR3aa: CANSHRDAQPQHF

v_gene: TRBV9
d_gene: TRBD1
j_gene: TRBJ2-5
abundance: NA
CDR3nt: TGTGCCAGCAGCGTAGCTGGGACAGGGGGGACGGAGACCCAGTACTTC
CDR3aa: CASSVAGTGGTETQYF

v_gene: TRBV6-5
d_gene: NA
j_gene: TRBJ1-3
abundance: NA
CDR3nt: TGTGCCAGCAGTCCAAACGGGGACACCATATATTTT
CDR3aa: CASSPNGDTIYF

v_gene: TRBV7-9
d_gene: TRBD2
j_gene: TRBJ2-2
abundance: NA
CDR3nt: TGTGCCAGCAATGGCGGGGGGTCCACCGGGGAGCTGTTTTTT
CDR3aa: CASNGGGSTGELFF

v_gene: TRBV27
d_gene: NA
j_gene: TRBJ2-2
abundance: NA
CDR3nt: TGTGCCAGCAGTTCGGAAATGGACACCGGGGAGCTGTTTTTT
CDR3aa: CASSSEMDTGELFF

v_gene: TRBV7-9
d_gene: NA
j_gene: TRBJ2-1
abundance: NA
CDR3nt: TGTGCCAGCAGCTCAGACTTACAGTTCTTC
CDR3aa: CASSSDLQFF

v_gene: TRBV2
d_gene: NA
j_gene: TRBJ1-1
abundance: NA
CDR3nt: TGTGCCAGCAAGTTGATCATGAACACTGAAGCTTTCTTT
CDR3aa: CASKLIMNTEAFF

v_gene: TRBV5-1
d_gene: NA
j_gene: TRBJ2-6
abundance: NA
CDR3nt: TGCGCCAGCAGCCCCTACCCGGGCCCTACTCGCTCTGGGGCCAACGTCCTGACTTTC
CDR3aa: CASSPYPGPTRSGANVLTF

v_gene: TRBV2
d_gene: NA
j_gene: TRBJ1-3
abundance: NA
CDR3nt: TGTGCCAGCTTTCTTAACTCCGGAAACACCATATATTTT
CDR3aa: CASFLNSGNTIYF

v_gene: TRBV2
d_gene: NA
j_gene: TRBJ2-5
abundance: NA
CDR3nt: TGTGCCAGCAGCCCGGGAGACCTCGGGGAGACCCAGTACTTC
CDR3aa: CASSPGDLGETQYF

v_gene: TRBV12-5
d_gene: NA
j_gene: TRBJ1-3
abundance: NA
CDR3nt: TGTGCTAGTGCCCGGGACTTTAGCAGCTCTGGAAACACCATATATTTT
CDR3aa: CASARDFSSSGNTIYF

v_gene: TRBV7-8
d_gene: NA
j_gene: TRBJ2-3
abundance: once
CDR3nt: TGTGCCAGCAGCTTCAGTTTGGAGTTCTCTGCTACGCAGTATTTT
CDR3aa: CASSFSLEFSATQYF

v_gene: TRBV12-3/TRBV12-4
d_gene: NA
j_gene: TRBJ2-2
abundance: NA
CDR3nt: TGTGCCAGCAGTCTTGACGGGCGGGGAGGTACCGGGGAGCTGTTTTTT
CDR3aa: CASSLDGRGGTGELFF

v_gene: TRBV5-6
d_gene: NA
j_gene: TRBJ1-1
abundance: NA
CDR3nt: TGTGCCAGCAGCTTGGGCCCTCGTAGTGTCTGGTTCTTT
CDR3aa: CASSLGPRSVWFF

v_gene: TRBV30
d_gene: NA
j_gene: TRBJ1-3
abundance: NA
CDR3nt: TGTGCCTGGAGTGGGGTCGGGACTCGAGGAAACACCATATATTTT
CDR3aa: CAWSGVGTRGNTIYF

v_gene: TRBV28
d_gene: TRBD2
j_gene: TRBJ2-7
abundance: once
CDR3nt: TGTGCCAGCAGTCCTAGCGGGCCCTACGAGCAGTACTTC
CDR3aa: CASSPSGPYEQYF

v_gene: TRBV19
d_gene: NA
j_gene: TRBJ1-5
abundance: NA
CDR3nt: TGTGCCAGTAGTAGGGGACCTAATCAGCCCCAGCATTTT
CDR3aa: CASSRGPNQPQHF

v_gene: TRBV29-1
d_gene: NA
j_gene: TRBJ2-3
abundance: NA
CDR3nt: TGCAGCGTTGAATCTAGCACAGATACGCAGTATTTT
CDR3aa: CSVESSTDTQYF